Below are 4 T cell receptor beta chains sequenced from a single sample in a study of cytomegalovirus exposure and HLA in healthy donors. PCR was performed using 60 Vbeta and 13 Jbeta primers. Sequencing used immunoSEQ multiplex PCR; TCRdb keeps in-frame clones, though not all of them. The sample records around 150,000 clones, about 85% being singletons. Source material: PBMCs. These receptors were collected from a man younger than 30 in good health and CMV-seropositive.

The V call is TRBV9, the J call TRBJ1-2; TRBD1 matches 12 bases. V trimming: 0 bases; J trimming: 8 bases; junction bases outside the gene matches: 5. The germline V gene encodes CDR1 SGDLS and CDR2 YYNGEE. The CDR3 contains 15 residues. The CDR3 spells CASSVAGQGAGGYTF. The CDR3 nucleotides read TGTGCCAGCAGCGTAGCGGGACAGGGGGCTGGAGGCTACACCTTC.

CDR3 protein: CASSLAGLVADTQYF. The CDR3 DNA is TGTGCCAGCAGCTTAGCGGGACTAGTAGCAGATACGCAGTATTTT. This chain joins TRBV7-6 and TRBJ2-3, with 8 bases fitting TRBD2. This CDR3 is built from 15 residues. Germline V gene lookup returns CDR1 SGHVS and CDR2 FNYEAQ. Trimming took 0 bases from V and 4 from J; bases not matched to a gene: 3.

Points on this clone: The junction departs from the called germline gene at one end, perhaps through a read error. V is TRBV7-7 and J is TRBJ2-5; no reliable D call. This CDR3 contains 14 residues. Germline V gene sequence: CDR1 SSHAT, CDR2 FNYEAQ (reference sequence). The CDR3 DNA is TGTGCTAGCAGCTTAGGACCCGTCAGGGAGACCCAGTACTTC. Residues: CASSLGPVRETQYF.

This chain links TRBV29-1 with TRBJ2-3, with TRBD2 identical over 7 bases. The germline V gene encodes CDR1 SQVTM and CDR2 ANQGSEA. This CDR3 is built from 14 residues. The ends lost 7 bases at V and 1 base at J; junction bases unmatched: 8. The CDR3 DNA reads as TGCAGCGGGGGGGGAAGATTGCGCACAGATACGCAGTATTTT. Amino acid sequence: CSGGGRLRTDTQYF.